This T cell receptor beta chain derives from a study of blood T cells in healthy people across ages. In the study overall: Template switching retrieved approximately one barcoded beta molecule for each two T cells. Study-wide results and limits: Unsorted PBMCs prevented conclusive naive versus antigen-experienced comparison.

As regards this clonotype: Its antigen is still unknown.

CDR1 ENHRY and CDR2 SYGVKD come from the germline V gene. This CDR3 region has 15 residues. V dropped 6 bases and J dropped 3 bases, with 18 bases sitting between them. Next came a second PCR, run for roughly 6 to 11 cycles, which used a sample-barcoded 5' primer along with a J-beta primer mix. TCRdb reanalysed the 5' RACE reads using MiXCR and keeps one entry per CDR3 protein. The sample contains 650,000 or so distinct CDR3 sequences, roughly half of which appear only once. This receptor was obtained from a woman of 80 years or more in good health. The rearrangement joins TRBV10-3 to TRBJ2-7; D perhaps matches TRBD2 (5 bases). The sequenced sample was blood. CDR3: CAIRSNTGVLYEQYF. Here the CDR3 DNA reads TGTGCCATCAGAAGCAATACCGGGGTCCTCTACGAGCAGTACTTC.